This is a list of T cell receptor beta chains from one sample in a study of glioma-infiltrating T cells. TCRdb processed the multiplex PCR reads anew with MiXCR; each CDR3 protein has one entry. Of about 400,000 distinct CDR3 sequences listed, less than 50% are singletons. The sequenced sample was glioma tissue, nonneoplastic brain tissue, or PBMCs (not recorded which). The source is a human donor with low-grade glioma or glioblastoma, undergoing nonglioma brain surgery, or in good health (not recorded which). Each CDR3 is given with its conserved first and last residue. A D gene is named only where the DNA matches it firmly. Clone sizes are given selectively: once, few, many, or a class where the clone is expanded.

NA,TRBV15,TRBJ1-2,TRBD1,TGTGCCACCAGCACCGGGACAGCTTATGGCTACACCTTC,CATSTGTAYGYTF
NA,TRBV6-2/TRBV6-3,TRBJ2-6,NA,TGTGCCAGCAGAACCCCAGGAGCTGGGGCCAACGTCCTGACTTTC,CASRTPGAGANVLTF
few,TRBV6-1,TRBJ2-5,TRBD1,TGTGCCAGCCGGGACAGCAACAAAGAGACCCAGTACTTC,CASRDSNKETQYF
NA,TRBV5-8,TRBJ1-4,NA,TGTGCCAGCAGCTTACGCAGCGCTAATGAAAAACTGTTTTTT,CASSLRSANEKLFF
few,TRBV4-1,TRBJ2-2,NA,TGCGCCAGCAGCCAAGGACCAGGCCCCGGGGAGCTGTTTTTT,CASSQGPGPGELFF
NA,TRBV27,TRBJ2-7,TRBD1,TGTGCCAGCAGTCCCTACAGGGGTATACTCTCCTACGAGCAGTACTTC,CASSPYRGILSYEQYF
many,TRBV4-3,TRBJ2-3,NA,TGCGCCAGCAGCCAAGAAGATAGAAGCACAGATACGCAGTATTTT,CASSQEDRSTDTQYF
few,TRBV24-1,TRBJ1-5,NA,TGTGCCACCAGTGAGTCACAGGGAGATCAGCCCCAGCATTTT,CATSESQGDQPQHF
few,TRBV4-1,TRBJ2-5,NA,TGTGCCAGCGGCCCTAGGAGGCAAGAGACCCAGTACTTC,CASGPRRQETQYF
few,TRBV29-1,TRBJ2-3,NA,TGCAGCGCCGCAAAGCCTAGCGACCGCACAGATACGCAGTATTTT,CSAAKPSDRTDTQYF
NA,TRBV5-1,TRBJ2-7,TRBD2,TGCGCCAGCAGAGGACTAGCGGGAGAGGTCCGCATCTACGAGCAGTACTTC,CASRGLAGEVRIYEQYF
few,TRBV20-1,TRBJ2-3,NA,TGCAGTGCTAGAGCAGGGCGGGGGCACACAGATACGCAGTATTTT,CSARAGRGHTDTQYF
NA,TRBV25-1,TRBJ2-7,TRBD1,TGTGCCACCTCCCCCCCCACAGGGGCCTACGAGCAGTACTTC,CATSPPTGAYEQYF
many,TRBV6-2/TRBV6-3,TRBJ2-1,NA,TGTGCCAGCAGTTACATCTACGCCTCCTACAATGAGCAGTTCTTC,CASSYIYASYNEQFF
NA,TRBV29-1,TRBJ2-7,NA,TGCAGCGTATGGACCCCCATCGAGCAGTACTTC,CSVWTPIEQYF
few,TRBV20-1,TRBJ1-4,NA,TGCAGTGCTAGATTTCAGACTAATGAAAAACTGTTTTTT,CSARFQTNEKLFF
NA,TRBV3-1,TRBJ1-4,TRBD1,TGTGCCAGCAGCCCCACGAGGACAGGACACGCAACTAATGAAAAACTGTTTTTT,CASSPTRTGHATNEKLFF
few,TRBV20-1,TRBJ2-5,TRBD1,TGCAGTGCCCCGGGACAGGGGCCACAAGAGACCCAGTACTTC,CSAPGQGPQETQYF
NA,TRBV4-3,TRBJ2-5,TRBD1,TGCGCCAGCAGCCAAGGGAACAAGTGGACAGGACAGGGCCAAGAGACCAAGTACTTC,CASSQGNKWTGQGQETKYF
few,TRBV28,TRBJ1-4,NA,TGTGCCAGCAGTCCCCCGGGGATTAGACTGTTTTTT,CASSPPGIRLFF
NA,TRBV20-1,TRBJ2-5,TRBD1,TGCAGTGCTCGGACAGGGGATTTTAAGGAGACCCAGTACTTC,CSARTGDFKETQYF
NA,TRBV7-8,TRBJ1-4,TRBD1,TGTGCCAGCAGCTCCAACAGGGGGCCCACTAATGAAAAACTGTTTTTT,CASSSNRGPTNEKLFF
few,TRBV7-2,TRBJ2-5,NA,TGTGCCAGCAGCCTCCAATTTGGGAACAAAGAGACCCAGTACTTC,CASSLQFGNKETQYF
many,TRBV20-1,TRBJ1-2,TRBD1,TGCAGTGCTAGGGGGACAGGGGTGGACTATGGCTACACCTTC,CSARGTGVDYGYTF
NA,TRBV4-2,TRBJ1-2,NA,TGTGCCAGCAGCCGAGATTGGCAGACCTATGGCTACACCTTC,CASSRDWQTYGYTF